This T cell receptor (beta chain) is from a study of CXCR3-negative and CXCR3-positive naive CD8 T cells. Worth noting for this clonotype: The antigen is undetermined.

Libraries were UMI-labeled 5' RACE TRB cDNA. After re-calling the 5' RACE reads, TCRdb lists one entry per CDR3 protein, DNA absent. The sample data list some 8,400 distinct CDR3 sequences. General study results and limits: When CXCR3-positive naive cells were set against CXCR3-negative naive cells, the former had more hydrophobic TRB CDR3s. Partial loss of CXCR3 expression followed cryopreservation; most assays used fresh PBMCs.

The sequence was collected from a human donor in good health. Some clones in this sample may be carry-over from other donors' samples. What was sequenced was naive CXCR3+ CD8+ T cells from blood. Indicated subset: CD45RO-CCR7+CD27+CD95- naive CD8+ T cells expressing CXCR3 (TNR3+).

CDR3 loop: CASSYGLGETQYF. J is TRBJ2-5 and V is TRBV6-6; TCRdb returns TRBD1, unconfirmable since there is no DNA. The germline gives CDR1 MNHNY, CDR2 SVGAGI (reference sequence). CDR3 size: 13 residues.